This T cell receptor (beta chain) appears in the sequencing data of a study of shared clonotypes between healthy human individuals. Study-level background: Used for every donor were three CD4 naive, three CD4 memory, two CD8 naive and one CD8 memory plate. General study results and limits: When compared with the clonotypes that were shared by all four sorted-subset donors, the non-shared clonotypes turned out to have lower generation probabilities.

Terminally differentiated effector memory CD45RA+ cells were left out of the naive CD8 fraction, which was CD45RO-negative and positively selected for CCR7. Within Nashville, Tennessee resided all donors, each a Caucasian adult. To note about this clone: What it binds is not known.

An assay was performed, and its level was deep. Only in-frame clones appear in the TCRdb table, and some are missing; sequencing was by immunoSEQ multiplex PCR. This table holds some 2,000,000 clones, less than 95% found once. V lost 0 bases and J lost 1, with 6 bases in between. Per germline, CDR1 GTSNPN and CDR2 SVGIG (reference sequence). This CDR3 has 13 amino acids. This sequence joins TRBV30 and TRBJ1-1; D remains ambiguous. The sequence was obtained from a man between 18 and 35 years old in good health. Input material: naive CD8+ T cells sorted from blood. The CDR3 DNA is TGTGCCTGGAGTGTCCCCCGGAACACTGAAGCTTTCTTT. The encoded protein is CAWSVPRNTEAFF.